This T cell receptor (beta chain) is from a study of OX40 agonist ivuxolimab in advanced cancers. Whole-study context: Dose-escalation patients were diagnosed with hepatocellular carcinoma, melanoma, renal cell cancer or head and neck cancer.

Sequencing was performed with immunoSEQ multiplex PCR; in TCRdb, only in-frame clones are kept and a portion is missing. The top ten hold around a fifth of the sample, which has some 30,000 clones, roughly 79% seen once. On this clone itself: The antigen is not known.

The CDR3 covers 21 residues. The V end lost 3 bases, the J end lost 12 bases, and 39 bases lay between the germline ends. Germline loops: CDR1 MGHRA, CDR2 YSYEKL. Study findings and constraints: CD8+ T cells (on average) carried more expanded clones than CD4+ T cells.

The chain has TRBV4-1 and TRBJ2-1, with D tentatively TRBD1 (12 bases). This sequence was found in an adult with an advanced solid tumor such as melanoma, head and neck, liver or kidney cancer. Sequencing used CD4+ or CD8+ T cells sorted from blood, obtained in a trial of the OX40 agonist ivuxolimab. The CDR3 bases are TGCGCCAGCAGCCACCCTCCCGGGACAGGGGGCATGGGACTAGCGGCCACCAGGCAGTTCTTC. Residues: CASSHPPGTGGMGLAATRQFF.